In this sample, the clone carrying this TCR beta chain turned up a few times. Its antigen is as yet unknown. The junction shows a germline mismatch at one end, possibly a read error. In the PCR, 60 Vbeta and 13 Jbeta primers were used. Assay: immunoSEQ multiplex PCR; the TCRdb copy retains only in-frame clones and omits some. The table shows 200,000 to 250,000 clones, with approximately 70% occurring only once. This sample is drawn from a study of cytomegalovirus exposure and HLA in healthy donors. Study background: When 300 to 500 donors were genotyped, about 80% of them were found to fall in the Caucasian-associated ancestry cluster.

CDR3 size: 14 residues. CDR1 is SGHKS, CDR2 YYEKEE, per germline (reference sequence). Notes on the study in general: Sequencing likely produced, as an artifact, a cluster of highly shared sequence variants.

This chain uses TRBV5-5 with TRBJ1-5, with 9 bases that match TRBD1. This sequence originates from a woman in her 30s in good health and CMV-seronegative. What was sequenced was PBMCs. The CDR3 DNA sequence: TGTGCCAGCAGCTTGACAGGGGGCAATAAGCCCCAGCATTTT. Amino acids: CASSLTGGNKPQHF.